This record looks at one T cell receptor beta chain sequence and its context. Its antigen is unknown. One junction end does not reproduce the germline sequence, and a read error may be involved. This sample stems from a study of tumor-infiltrating lymphocytes in primary liver carcinoma. The wider study: Samples gave roughly 3.5 to 7.5 million productive TCRbeta reads, similar across tissue types. The study, taken as a whole, reports: Being bulk and unsorted, samples allowed no CD4+ and CD8+ repertoire comparison. Tumor region pairs shared more overlap than did tumor-adjacent and tumor-blood pairs.

Priming with a constant-region primer yielded TCR beta cDNA from 450 to 550 ng total RNA. Three nested multiplex PCR rounds, a slightly modified ARM-PCR, produced the libraries for TCR beta. The opening two PCR rounds, 10 cycles each, paired TRBV1-TRBV30 forward primers with a C-beta reverse primer. MiXCR, applied by TCRdb to the multiplex PCR reads, yields one record per CDR3 protein. The table includes 300,000 to 350,000 distinct CDR3 sequences, approximately 65% detected once. Germline CDR1 and CDR2: SGHAT and FQNNGV. The CDR3 covers 14 residues. Extraction also yielded germline DNA, while blood RNA was obtained from unsorted whole blood. Patients had chronic HBV infection and were treatment-naive.

Sequencing used peripheral blood. The chain combines TRBV11-2 with TRBJ2-7; TRBD2 aligns across 10 bases. This clonotype originated in a man aged 35 to 55 with primary liver carcinoma and hepatitis B virus infection. This CDR3 reads CASSALAGDCEQYF. The DNA of the CDR3 is TGTGCCAGCAGCGCCCTAGCGGGAGATTGCGAGCAATACTTC. Complete variable domain (other parts from reference TRBV11-2 and TRBJ2-7): EAGVAQSPRYKIIEKRQSVAFWCNPISGHATLYWYQQILGQGPKLLIQFQNNGVVDDSQLPKDRFSAERLKGVDSTLKIQPAKLEDSAVYLCASSALAGDCEQYFGPGTRLTVT.